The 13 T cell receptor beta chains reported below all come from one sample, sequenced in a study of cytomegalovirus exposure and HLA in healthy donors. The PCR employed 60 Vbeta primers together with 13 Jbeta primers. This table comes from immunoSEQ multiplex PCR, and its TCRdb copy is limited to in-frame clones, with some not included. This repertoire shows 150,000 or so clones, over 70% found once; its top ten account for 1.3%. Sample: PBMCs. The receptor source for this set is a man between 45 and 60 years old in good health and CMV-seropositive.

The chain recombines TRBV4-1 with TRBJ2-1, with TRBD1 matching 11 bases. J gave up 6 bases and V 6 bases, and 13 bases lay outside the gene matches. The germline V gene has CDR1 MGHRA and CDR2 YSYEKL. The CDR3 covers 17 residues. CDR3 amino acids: CASRLRAGTGGINEQFF. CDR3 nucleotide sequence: TGCGCCAGCAGGCTCAGAGCCGGGACAGGGGGTATCAATGAGCAGTTCTTC.

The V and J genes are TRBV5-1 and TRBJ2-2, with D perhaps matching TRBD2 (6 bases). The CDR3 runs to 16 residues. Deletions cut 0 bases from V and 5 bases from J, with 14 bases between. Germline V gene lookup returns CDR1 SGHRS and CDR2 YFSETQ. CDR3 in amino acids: CASSLEVGSGTGELFF. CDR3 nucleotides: TGCGCCAGCAGCTTGGAGGTGGGGAGCGGGACCGGGGAGCTGTTTTTT.

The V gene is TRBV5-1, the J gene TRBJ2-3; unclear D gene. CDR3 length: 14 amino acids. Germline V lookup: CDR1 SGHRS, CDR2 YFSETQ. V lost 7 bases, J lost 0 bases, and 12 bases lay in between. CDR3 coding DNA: TGCGCCAGCGAATGGGCCCCAAGCACAGATACGCAGTATTTT. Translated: CASEWAPSTDTQYF.

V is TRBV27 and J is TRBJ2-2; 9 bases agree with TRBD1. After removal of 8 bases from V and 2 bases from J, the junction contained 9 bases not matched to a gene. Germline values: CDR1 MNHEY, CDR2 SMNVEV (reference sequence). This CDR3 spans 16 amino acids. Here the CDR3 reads CASAKQGAHNTGELFF. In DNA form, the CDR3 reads TGTGCCAGCGCAAAACAGGGGGCGCATAACACCGGGGAGCTGTTTTTT.

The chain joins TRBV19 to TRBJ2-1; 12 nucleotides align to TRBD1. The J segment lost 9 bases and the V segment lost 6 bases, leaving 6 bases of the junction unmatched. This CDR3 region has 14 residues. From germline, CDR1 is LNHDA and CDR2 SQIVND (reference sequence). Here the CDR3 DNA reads TGTGCCAGTAGATTCCGGGACAGGGGGCGTGAGCAGTTCTTC. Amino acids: CASRFRDRGREQFF.

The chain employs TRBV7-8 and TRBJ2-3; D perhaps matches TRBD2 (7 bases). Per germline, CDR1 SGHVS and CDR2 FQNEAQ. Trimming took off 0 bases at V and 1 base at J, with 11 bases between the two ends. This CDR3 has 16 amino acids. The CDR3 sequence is CASSLAGGVRTDTQYF. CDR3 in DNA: TGTGCCAGCAGCTTAGCAGGGGGGGTTCGCACAGATACGCAGTATTTT.

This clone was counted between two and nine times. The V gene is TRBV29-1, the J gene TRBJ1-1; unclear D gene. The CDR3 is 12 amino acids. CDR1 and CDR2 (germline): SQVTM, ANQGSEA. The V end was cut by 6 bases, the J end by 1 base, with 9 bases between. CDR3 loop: CSVGNRNTEAFF. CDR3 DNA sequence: TGCAGCGTCGGGAACAGGAACACTGAAGCTTTCTTT.

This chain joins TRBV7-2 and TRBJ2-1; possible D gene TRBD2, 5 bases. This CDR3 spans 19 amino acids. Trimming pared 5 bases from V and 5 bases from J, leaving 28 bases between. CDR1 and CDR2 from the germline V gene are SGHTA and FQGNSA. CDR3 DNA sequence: TGTGCCAGCAGCCACATAACGTTCTACGGGGTCCTCAATCACAATGAGCAGTTCTTC. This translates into CASSHITFYGVLNHNEQFF.

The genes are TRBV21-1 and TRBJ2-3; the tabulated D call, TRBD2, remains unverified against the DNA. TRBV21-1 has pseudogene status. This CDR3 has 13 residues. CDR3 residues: CASSKSGPDTQYF. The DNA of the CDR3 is TGTGCCAGCAGCAAAAGCGGGCCCGATACGCAGTATTTT.

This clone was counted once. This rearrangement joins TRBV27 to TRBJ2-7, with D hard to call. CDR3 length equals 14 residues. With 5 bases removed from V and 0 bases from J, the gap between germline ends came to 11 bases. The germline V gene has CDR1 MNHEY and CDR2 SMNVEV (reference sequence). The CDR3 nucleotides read TGTGCCAGCAGTAACGACGGGTACTCCTACGAGCAGTACTTC. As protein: CASSNDGYSYEQYF.

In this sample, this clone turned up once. The CDR3 DNA sequence: TGTGCCTGGAACAACCAGGGCTACGAGCAGTACTTC. Translated, it gives CAWNNQGYEQYF. The gene calls are TRBV30 and TRBJ2-7; D possibly corresponds to TRBD1 (5 bases). Germline V lookup: CDR1 GTSNPN, CDR2 SVGIG (reference sequence). This CDR3 region has 12 residues. The V and J ends lost 4 bases and 3 bases respectively, with 10 bases between them.

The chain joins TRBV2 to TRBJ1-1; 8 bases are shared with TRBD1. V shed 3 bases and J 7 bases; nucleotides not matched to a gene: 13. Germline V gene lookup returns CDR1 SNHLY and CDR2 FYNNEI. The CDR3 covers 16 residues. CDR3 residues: CASSEDRVYTGHEAFF. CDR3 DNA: TGTGCCAGCAGTGAGGACAGGGTCTATACCGGACATGAAGCTTTCTTT.

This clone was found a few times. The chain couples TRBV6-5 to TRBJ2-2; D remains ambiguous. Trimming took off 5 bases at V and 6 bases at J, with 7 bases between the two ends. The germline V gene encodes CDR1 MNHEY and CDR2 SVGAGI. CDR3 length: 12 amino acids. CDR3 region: CASSTTAGELFF. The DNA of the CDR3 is TGTGCCAGCAGTACCACAGCCGGGGAGCTGTTTTTT.